What follows are 21 T cell receptor beta chains derived from one specimen sequenced in a study of OX40 agonist ivuxolimab in advanced cancers. The repertoire was sequenced with immunoSEQ multiplex PCR; TCRdb's copy has only in-frame clones and lacks some. The sample lists 45,000 or so clones, 85% to 90% occurring once. The material was CD4+ or CD8+ T cells sorted from blood, obtained in a trial of the OX40 agonist ivuxolimab. The origin of the receptors is an adult with an advanced solid tumor such as melanoma, head and neck, liver or kidney cancer.

CDR3: CASSHSTGQFF. The CDR3 DNA is TGTGCCAGCAGTCACTCCACAGGGCAGTTCTTC. V is TRBV6-1 and J is TRBJ2-1; D perhaps matches TRBD1 (5 bases). Trimming cost V 5 bases and J 12 bases, with 11 bases left between them. The CDR3 is 11 residues long. Germline CDR1 reads MNHNS; CDR2 reads SASEGT.

This chain links TRBV9 with TRBJ2-3; D uncertain. The CDR3 sequence is 13 residues long. V shed 4 bases and J shed 1 base, with 7 bases lying between them. From germline, CDR1 is SGDLS and CDR2 YYNGEE. The CDR3 sequence is CASSSPRTDTQYF. CDR3 DNA sequence: TGTGCCAGCAGCAGCCCCCGCACAGATACGCAGTATTTT.

About this clone: Its ends do not fully match the called genes, so a read error is possible. The chain is built from TRBV28 and TRBJ2-7, with TRBD2 identical over 7 bases. The CDR3 runs 16 residues. In germline, CDR1 is MDHEN, CDR2 SYDVKM. CDR3 in amino acids: CASSSLVVGPGGRPTF. CDR3 sequence (DNA): TGTGCCAGCAGCTCCTTAGTGGTGGGCCCGGGAGGCAGACCTACATTC.

The CDR3 is CASSYGTSIDEQYF. The CDR3 nucleotides read TGTGCCAGCAGTTACGGGACTAGCATCGACGAGCAGTACTTC. The chain has TRBV6-5 and TRBJ2-7, with 9 bases fitting TRBD2. This CDR3 spans 14 amino acids. Looked up from germline, CDR1 is MNHEY and CDR2 is SVGAGI. V was clipped by 2 bases and J by 5 bases; unmatched bases: 4.

V usage is TRBV5-6 and J usage is TRBJ1-4; 7 bases are shared with TRBD1. Germline lookup yields CDR1 SGHDT and CDR2 YYEEEE. The CDR3 runs to 14 residues. The trim removed 3 bases at V and 8 bases at J, leaving 7 bases unmatched. The CDR3, as DNA: TGTGCCAGCAGCTCGGGACAGAGAAGAGAAAAACTGTTTTTT. This codes for CASSSGQRREKLFF.

The genes are TRBV25-1 and TRBJ2-2; possible D gene TRBD1, 5 bases. This CDR3 has 16 amino acids. In germline, CDR1 is MGHDK, CDR2 SYGVNS. Trimming left V 0 bases short and J 6 bases short, with 14 bases between. In nucleotides, the CDR3 is TGTGCCAGCAGTGAATATGGCAGGGCCCTACCCGGGGAGCTGTTTTTT. Protein sequence: CASSEYGRALPGELFF.

This sequence joins TRBV7-2 and TRBJ1-5, with D possibly matching TRBD1 (6 bases). The V gene lost 6 bases and the J gene lost 1 base, with 13 bases spanning the gap. CDR3 length: 15 residues. Looked up from germline, CDR1 is SGHTA and CDR2 is FQGNSA. CDR3 sequence reads: CASRRQVPSNQPQHF. Written as DNA, the CDR3 is TGTGCCAGCAGGCGACAGGTACCCAGCAATCAGCCCCAGCATTTT.

The chain employs TRBV28 and TRBJ2-7, with TRBD2 matching 14 bases. V lost 4 bases, J lost 6 bases, and 17 bases stayed unmatched. The CDR3 has 19 amino acids. Per the germline V gene, CDR1 is MDHEN and CDR2 is SYDVKM. This CDR3 reads CASSSSGRLAGGPLGEQYF. The CDR3 nucleotides read TGTGCCAGCAGTTCCTCAGGGAGACTAGCGGGAGGGCCTCTGGGCGAGCAGTACTTC.

This chain uses TRBV5-1 with TRBJ2-3; no clear D. The germline gives CDR1 SGHRS, CDR2 YFSETQ. This CDR3 is built from 15 residues. Deletions cut 6 bases from V and 0 bases from J, with 14 bases between. Written as DNA, the CDR3 is TGCGCCAGCATTGAAGCCCCTCAGAGCACAGATACGCAGTATTTT. It translates to CASIEAPQSTDTQYF.

The V and J genes are TRBV28 and TRBJ1-5; 10 nucleotides line up with TRBD1. Germline V lookup: CDR1 MDHEN, CDR2 SYDVKM. V shed 9 bases, J shed 5 bases, and the junction held 1 base outside the gene matches. The CDR3 has 12 amino acids. CDR3 DNA: TGTGCCAGTGGACAGGGGGATCAGCCCCAGCATTTT. Translation gives CASGQGDQPQHF.

The rearrangement uses TRBV27 and TRBJ2-1; D is possibly TRBD1 (6 bases). The ends were cut back, 5 bases at V and 9 bases at J, with 14 bases in the middle. The CDR3 is 13 amino acids. The germline gives CDR1 MNHEY, CDR2 SMNVEV (reference sequence). The CDR3 nucleotides are TGTGCCAGCAGTAACTCCGAAGGGGGTGAGCAGTTCTTC. Translation: CASSNSEGGEQFF.

This clone was found a few times. The rearrangement uses TRBV7-9 and TRBJ2-2; TRBD2 matches at 11 bases. Germline-derived CDR1 and CDR2 are SEHNR and FQNEAQ (reference sequence). This CDR3 is built from 16 residues. Trimming took 5 bases from V and 6 from J; bases not matched to a gene: 8. The CDR3 nucleotides read TGTGCCAGCAGCCCCCCGGGTAGCGGGAGGGCCGGGGAGCTGTTTTTT. Its protein is CASSPPGSGRAGELFF.

The V gene is TRBV18, the J gene TRBJ2-7; a possible D gene is TRBD2 (5 bases). The CDR3 extends over 14 amino acids. The germline V gene encodes CDR1 KGHSH and CDR2 LQKENI. The germline V and J ends were trimmed by 3 bases and 6 bases, with 15 bases remaining between them. CDR3 coding DNA: TGTGCCAGCTCACCCCCGAGGGTCGACGGCGAGCAGTACTTC. As protein: CASSPPRVDGEQYF.

The chain is built from TRBV19 and TRBJ1-2; D is uncertain. Germline CDR1 is LNHDA and CDR2 is SQIVND (reference sequence). This CDR3 spans 12 amino acids. Trimming took 5 bases from V and 4 from J, leaving 8 bases between them. The CDR3 protein is CASSPGGYGYTF. The CDR3 coding sequence is TGTGCCAGTAGTCCTGGTGGCTATGGCTACACCTTC.

The CDR3 sequence: CASSEGARIHTQYF. CDR3 in DNA: TGTGCCAGCAGTGAAGGCGCCCGCATCCATACGCAGTATTTT. The V call is TRBV6-1, the J call TRBJ2-3; D gene ambiguous. Looked up from germline, CDR1 is MNHNS and CDR2 is SASEGT. V was pared by 1 base and J by 7 bases, with 12 bases between. There are 14 residues in the CDR3.

CDR3 sequence reads: CASRGEGGEQYF. In DNA form, the CDR3 reads TGCGCCAGCAGAGGGGAGGGTGGAGAGCAGTACTTC. The rearrangement joins TRBV5-1 to TRBJ2-7; 7 bases fit TRBD2. The CDR3 spans 12 residues. The V and J ends lost 5 bases and 7 bases, in that order; junction bases with no gene match: 6. Germline assignment: CDR1 SGHRS and CDR2 YFSETQ.

J is TRBJ2-7 and V is TRBV4-1, with 7 bases that match TRBD1. With V trimmed by 4 bases and J by 1 base, 10 bases remained unmatched. Per germline, CDR1 MGHRA and CDR2 YSYEKL. This CDR3 is 16 amino acids long. CDR3 nucleotides: TGCGCCAGCAGCCCAGCCGGGACAGCAAATTCCTACGAGCAGTACTTC. Its translation: CASSPAGTANSYEQYF.

This clone has more than one count but fewer than ten. The rearrangement links TRBV10-3 to TRBJ2-1, with 12 bases identical to TRBD1. Germline V CDR1 and CDR2: ENHRY, SYGVKD. With V trimmed by 7 bases and J by 10 bases, 8 bases remained unmatched. The CDR3 extends over 14 amino acids. The chain's CDR3 is CAITPGQGALEQFF. CDR3 nucleotides: TGTGCCATCACTCCGGGACAGGGGGCCCTCGAGCAGTTCTTC.

This clone appeared once. The chain uses TRBV12-5 and TRBJ2-1; D not resolved. V was shortened by 3 bases and J by 0 bases, with 12 bases between the two germline ends. CDR1 LGHNT and CDR2 FRNRAP come from the germline V gene. This CDR3 has 16 amino acids. CDR3 nucleotides: TGTGCTAGTGGTTTACAGCAATCGGGCTCCTACAATGAGCAGTTCTTC. Translation: CASGLQQSGSYNEQFF.

The chain is built from TRBV19 and TRBJ1-5; 7 bases fit TRBD1. The CDR3 contains 14 residues. Per the germline V gene, CDR1 is LNHDA and CDR2 is SQIVND (reference sequence). J lost 5 bases, V lost 8 bases, and 9 bases had no gene match. This CDR3 reads CASSPRTGYQPQHF. Here the CDR3 DNA reads TGTGCCAGTTCCCCACGGACAGGCTATCAGCCCCAGCATTTT.

This clone was detected once. The chain is built from TRBV11-2 and TRBJ2-3; perhaps TRBD2 as D (5 bases). Trimming cost V 5 bases and J 3 bases, with 9 bases left between them. Per the germline V gene, CDR1 is SGHAT and CDR2 is FQNNGV. The CDR3 contains 13 residues. This CDR3 reads CASSPRRTDTQYF. CDR3 DNA: TGTGCCAGCAGCCCCCGGAGGACAGATACGCAGTATTTT.